This TCR beta chain is drawn from a study of blood T cells in healthy people across ages. Whole-study findings and limits: Estimates drawn from one million T cells were deemed to understate diversity.

This clonotype turned up a few times. Antigen specificity is unknown. The CDR3 contains 13 residues. Per the germline V gene, CDR1 is SGHTA and CDR2 is FQGNSA. V dropped 1 base and J dropped 5 bases, with 7 bases sitting between them. With a J-beta primer mix and a sample-barcoded 5' primer, a second PCR ran about 6 to 11 cycles. All samples yielded 2.5 million or more CDR3-containing paired-end reads. TCRdb analysed the 5' RACE reads with MiXCR anew, one entry per CDR3 protein. The table has some 860,000 distinct CDR3 sequences, approximately 60% seen once. Sequencing input: blood. This receptor was identified in a man aged 35-49 years in good health. The chain is built from TRBV7-2 and TRBJ2-3; no clear D. The CDR3 DNA sequence: TGTGCCAGCAGCTTAGTATCTGAAGATACGCAGTATTTT. This codes for CASSLVSEDTQYF.